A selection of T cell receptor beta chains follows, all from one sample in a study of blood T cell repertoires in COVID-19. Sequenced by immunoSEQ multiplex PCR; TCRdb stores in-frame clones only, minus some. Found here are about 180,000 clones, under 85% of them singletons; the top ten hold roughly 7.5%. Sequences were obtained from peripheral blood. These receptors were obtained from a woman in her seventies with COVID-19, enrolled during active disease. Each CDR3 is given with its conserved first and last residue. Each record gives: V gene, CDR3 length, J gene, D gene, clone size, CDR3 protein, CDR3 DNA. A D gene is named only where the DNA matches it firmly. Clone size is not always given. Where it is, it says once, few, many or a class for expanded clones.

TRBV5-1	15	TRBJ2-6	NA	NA	CASSPVSSGANVLTF	TGCGCCAGCAGCCCCGTCTCCTCTGGGGCCAACGTCCTGACTTTC
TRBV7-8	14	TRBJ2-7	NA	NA	CASSLRDSTYEQYF	TGTGCCAGCAGCCTAAGGGACTCCACCTACGAGCAGTACTTC
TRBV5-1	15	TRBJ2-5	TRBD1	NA	CASSLQGAKGETQYF	TGCGCCAGCAGCCTACAGGGGGCGAAGGGAGAGACCCAGTACTTC
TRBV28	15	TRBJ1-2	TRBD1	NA	CASSTGTGKVNGYTF	TGTGCCAGCAGTACCGGGACAGGGAAAGTAAATGGCTACACCTTC
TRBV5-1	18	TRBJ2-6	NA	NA	CASSLSPEGRSGANVLTF	TGCGCCAGCAGCTTGAGCCCAGAGGGGAGGTCTGGGGCCAACGTCCTGACTTTC
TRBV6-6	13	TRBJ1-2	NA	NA	CASSGRQRRSYTF	TGTGCCAGCAGTGGTCGACAGAGAAGGAGCTACACCTTC
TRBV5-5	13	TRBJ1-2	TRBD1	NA	CASSTDREYGYTF	TGTGCCAGCAGCACAGACAGGGAGTATGGCTACACCTTC
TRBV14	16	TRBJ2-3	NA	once	CASSPAFGGGTDTQYF	TGTGCCAGCAGCCCGGCTTTCGGAGGCGGGACAGATACGCAGTATTTT
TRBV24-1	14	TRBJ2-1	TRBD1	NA	CATSPQGAYNEQFF	TGTGCCACCAGCCCACAGGGGGCCTACAATGAGCAGTTCTTC
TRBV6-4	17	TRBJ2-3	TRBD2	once	CASSQLLAVPSTDTQYF	TGTGCCAGCAGTCAACTACTAGCGGTTCCTAGCACAGATACGCAGTATTTT
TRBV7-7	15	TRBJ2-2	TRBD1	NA	CASSKGQGAVGELFF	TGTGCCAGCAGCAAGGGACAGGGGGCTGTCGGGGAGCTGTTTTTT
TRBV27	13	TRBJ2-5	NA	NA	CACSFAGEETQYF	TGTGCCTGCAGTTTTGCAGGGGAAGAGACCCAGTACTTC
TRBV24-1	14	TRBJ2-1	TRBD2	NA	CATSASGSVNEQFF	TGTGCCACCAGTGCCAGCGGGAGCGTCAATGAGCAGTTCTTC
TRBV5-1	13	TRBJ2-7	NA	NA	CASSYSGSHEQYF	TGCGCCAGCAGCTACTCGGGGTCTCACGAGCAGTACTTC
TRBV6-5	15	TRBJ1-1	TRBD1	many	CASSLRTGFNTEAFF	TGTGCCAGCAGTTTACGGACAGGGTTCAACACTGAAGCTTTCTTT
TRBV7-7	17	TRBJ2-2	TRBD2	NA	CASSPTSGTLNTGELFF	TGTGCCAGCAGCCCGACTAGCGGGACCCTGAACACCGGGGAGCTGTTTTTT
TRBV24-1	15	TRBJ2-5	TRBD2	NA	CATSDLGLAGEAQYF	TGTGCCACCAGTGATCTGGGCTTAGCGGGTGAGGCCCAGTACTTC
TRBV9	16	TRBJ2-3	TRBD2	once	CASTPRLAGPTDTQYF	TGTGCCAGCACCCCTAGACTAGCGGGACCAACAGATACGCAGTATTTT
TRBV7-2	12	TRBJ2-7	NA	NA	CASSLGRGEQYF	TGTGCCAGCAGCTTAGGGAGAGGCGAGCAGTACTTC
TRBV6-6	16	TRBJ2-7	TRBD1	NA	CASSKVGQSSSYEQYF	TGTGCCAGCAGTAAAGTGGGACAGTCTTCCTCCTACGAGCAGTACTTC
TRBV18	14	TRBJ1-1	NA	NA	CASSPPSGVTEAFF	TGTGCCAGCTCACCACCTTCAGGGGTTACTGAAGCTTTCTTT
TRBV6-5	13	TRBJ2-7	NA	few	CASSYKAGNEQYF	TGTGCCAGCAGTTATAAGGCGGGAAACGAGCAGTACTTC
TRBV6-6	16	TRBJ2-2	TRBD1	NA	CASRRTGTGLHGELFF	TGTGCCAGCAGAAGAACCGGGACAGGGTTACACGGGGAGCTGTTTTTT
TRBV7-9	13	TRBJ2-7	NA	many	CASSRDTLGEQYF	TGTGCCAGCAGCCGGGACACTTTAGGGGAGCAGTACTTC
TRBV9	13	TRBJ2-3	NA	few	CASSVSGTDTQYF	TGTGCCAGCAGCGTAAGCGGGACAGATACGCAGTATTTT
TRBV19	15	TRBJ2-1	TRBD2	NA	CASSRVAGGSDEQFF	TGTGCCAGTAGTAGGGTAGCGGGAGGGTCCGACGAGCAGTTCTTC
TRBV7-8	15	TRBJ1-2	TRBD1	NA	CASSSSGTGNYGYTF	TGTGCCAGCAGCTCCTCCGGGACAGGGAACTATGGCTACACCTTC
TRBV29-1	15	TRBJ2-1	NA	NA	CSVEPPTTDYNEQFF	TGCAGCGTTGAACCCCCAACGACAGATTACAATGAGCAGTTCTTC
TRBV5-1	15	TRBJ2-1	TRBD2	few	CASSARAGGDNEQFF	TGCGCCAGCAGCGCGCGAGCGGGAGGAGACAATGAGCAGTTCTTC
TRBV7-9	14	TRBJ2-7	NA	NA	CASSFESNYYEQYF	TGTGCCAGCAGCTTTGAGTCGAACTACTACGAGCAGTACTTC
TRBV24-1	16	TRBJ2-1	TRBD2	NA	CATSDHGLAGYNEQFF	TGTGCCACCAGTGATCACGGACTAGCGGGGTACAATGAGCAGTTCTTC
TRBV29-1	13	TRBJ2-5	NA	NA	CSVLRGLTETQYF	TGCAGCGTCCTGAGGGGACTTACGGAGACCCAGTACTTC
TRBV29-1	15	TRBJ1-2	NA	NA	CSVQPHRGGNYGYTF	TGCAGCGTTCAACCCCATAGAGGGGGTAACTATGGCTACACCTTC
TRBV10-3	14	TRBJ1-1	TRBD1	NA	CAIRLDRGGTEAFF	TGTGCCATCAGGCTAGACAGGGGAGGCACTGAAGCTTTCTTT
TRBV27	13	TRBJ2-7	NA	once	CASAQQGGYEQYF	TGTGCCAGCGCTCAACAGGGTGGCTACGAGCAGTACTTC
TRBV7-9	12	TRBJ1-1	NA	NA	CASSFDTLEAFF	TGTGCCAGCAGCTTCGACACGCTTGAAGCTTTCTTT